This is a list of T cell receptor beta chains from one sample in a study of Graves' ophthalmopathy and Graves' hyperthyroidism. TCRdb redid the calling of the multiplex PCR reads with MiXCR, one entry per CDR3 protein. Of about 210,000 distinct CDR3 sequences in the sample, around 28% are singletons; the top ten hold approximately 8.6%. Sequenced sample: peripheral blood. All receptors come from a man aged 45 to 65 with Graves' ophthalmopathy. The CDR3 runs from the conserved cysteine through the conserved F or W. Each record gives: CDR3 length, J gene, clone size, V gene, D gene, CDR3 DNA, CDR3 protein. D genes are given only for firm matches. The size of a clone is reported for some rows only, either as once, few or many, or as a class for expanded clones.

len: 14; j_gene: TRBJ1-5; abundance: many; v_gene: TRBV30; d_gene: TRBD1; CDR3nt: TGTGCCTGGAGTGCACAGGGGGCAGGTCAGCCCCAGCATTTT; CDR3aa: CAWSAQGAGQPQHF
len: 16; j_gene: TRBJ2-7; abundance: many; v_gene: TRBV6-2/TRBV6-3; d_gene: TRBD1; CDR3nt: TGTGCCAGCTCTTTGAACCGGACAGGGGGGACCTACGAGCAGTACTTC; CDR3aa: CASSLNRTGGTYEQYF
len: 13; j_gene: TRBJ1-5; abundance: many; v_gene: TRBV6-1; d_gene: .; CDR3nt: TGTGCCAGCAGCCCACAGGATAATCAGCCCCAGCATTTT; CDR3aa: CASSPQDNQPQHF
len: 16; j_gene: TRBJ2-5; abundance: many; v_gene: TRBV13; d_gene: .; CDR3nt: TGTGCCAGCAGCTTAGCTGGAGCGGAGACCCAAGAGACCCAGTACTTC; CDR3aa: CASSLAGAETQETQYF
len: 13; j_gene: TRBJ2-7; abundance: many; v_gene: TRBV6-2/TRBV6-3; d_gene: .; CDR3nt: TGTGCCAGCAGACCAGACAGGCCCTACGAGCAGTACTTC; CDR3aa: CASRPDRPYEQYF
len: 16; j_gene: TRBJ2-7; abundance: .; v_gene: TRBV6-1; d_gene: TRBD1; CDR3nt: TGTGCCAGCAGTAGTGCCGATTGGGACAGGGGCTACGAGCAGTACTTC; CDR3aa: CASSSADWDRGYEQYF
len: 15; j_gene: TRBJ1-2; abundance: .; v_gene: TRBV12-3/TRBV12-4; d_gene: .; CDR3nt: TGTGCCAGCAGTTTAGGTGGGGGCTCAGGCTATGGCTACACCTTC; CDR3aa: CASSLGGGSGYGYTF
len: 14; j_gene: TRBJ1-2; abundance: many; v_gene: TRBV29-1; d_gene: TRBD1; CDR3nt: TGCAGCGCCCAGCCGACAGGGATTGACTATGGCTACACCTTC; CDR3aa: CSAQPTGIDYGYTF
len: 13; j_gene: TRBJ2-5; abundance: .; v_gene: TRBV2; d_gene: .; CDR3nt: TGTGCCAGCAGTGACTCCCTTGGTGAGACCCAGTACTTC; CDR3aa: CASSDSLGETQYF
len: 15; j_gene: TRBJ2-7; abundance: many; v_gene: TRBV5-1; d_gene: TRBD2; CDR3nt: TGCGCCAGCAGCTTCACAGCGGGAGGATACGACGAGCAGTACTTC; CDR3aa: CASSFTAGGYDEQYF
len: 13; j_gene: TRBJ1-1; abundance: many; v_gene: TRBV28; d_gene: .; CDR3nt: TGTGCCAGCAGCTATACAGTGAACACTGAAGCTTTCTTT; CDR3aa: CASSYTVNTEAFF
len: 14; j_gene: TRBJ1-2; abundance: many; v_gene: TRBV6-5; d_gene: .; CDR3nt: TGTGCCAGCAGTTACTCGCCAGCAAACTATGGCTACACCTTC; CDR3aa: CASSYSPANYGYTF
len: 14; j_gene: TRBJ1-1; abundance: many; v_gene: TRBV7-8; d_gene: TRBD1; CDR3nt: TGTGCCAGCAGCCTCTCGGACAGGATAGCTGAAGCTTTCTTT; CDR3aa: CASSLSDRIAEAFF
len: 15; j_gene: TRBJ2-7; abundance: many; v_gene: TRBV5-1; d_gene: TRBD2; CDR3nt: TGCGCCAGCAGGACCACTAGCGGGAGGGCCCAGGAGCAGTACTTC; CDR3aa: CASRTTSGRAQEQYF
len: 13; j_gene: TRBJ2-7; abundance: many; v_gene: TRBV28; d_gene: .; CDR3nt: TGTGCCAGCACCCAGGGCAGCTCCTACGAGCAGTACTTC; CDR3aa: CASTQGSSYEQYF
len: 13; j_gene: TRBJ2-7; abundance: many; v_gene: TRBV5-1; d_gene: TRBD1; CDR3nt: TGCGCCAGCAGGCCCGGGACAGGGGTGGAGCAGTACTTC; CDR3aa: CASRPGTGVEQYF
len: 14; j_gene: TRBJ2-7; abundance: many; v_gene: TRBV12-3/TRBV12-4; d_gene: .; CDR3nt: TGTGCCAGCAGTTCGTCGACAGCTTCCTACGAGCAGTACTTC; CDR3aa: CASSSSTASYEQYF
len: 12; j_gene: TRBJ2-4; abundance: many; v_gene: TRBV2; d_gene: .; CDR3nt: TGTGCCAGCGGACCGGTCAAAAACATTCAGTACTTC; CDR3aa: CASGPVKNIQYF
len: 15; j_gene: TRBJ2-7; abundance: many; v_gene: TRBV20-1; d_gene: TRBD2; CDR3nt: TGCAGTGCTAGGGATCTAGCGGGAGAGACTTACGAGCAGTACTTC; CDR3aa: CSARDLAGETYEQYF
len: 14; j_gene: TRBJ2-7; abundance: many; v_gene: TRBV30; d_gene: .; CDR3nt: TGTGCCGCTGGACAGCCGGGACTGAACTACGAGCAGTACTTC; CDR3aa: CAAGQPGLNYEQYF
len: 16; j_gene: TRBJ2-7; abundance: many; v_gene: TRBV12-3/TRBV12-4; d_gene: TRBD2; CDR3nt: TGTGCCAGCAGTTTAGCGGGTAGCGGGAGGGCCGCCGAGCAGTACTTC; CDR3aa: CASSLAGSGRAAEQYF
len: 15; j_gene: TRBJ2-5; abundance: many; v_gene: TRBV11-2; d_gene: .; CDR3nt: TGTGCCAGCAGCGCACCAGGTACAATTCAAGAGACCCAGTACTTC; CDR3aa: CASSAPGTIQETQYF
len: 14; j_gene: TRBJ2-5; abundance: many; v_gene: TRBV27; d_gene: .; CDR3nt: TGTGCCAGCAGTCCCCGGACGGACCAAGAGACCCAGTACTTC; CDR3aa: CASSPRTDQETQYF
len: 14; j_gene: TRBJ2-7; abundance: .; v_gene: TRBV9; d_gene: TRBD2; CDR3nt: TGTGCCAGCAGCGTAGACGGGAGGACCTACGAGCAGTACTTC; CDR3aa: CASSVDGRTYEQYF
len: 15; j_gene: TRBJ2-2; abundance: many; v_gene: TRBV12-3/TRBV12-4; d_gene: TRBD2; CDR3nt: TGTGCCAGCAGTTTCGAGCGGGGACACACCGGGGAGCTGTTTTTT; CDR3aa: CASSFERGHTGELFF
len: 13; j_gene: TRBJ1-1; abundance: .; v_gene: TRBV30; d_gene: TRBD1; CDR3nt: TGTGCCTGGCGACAGGGATGGAACACTGAAGCTTTCTTT; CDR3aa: CAWRQGWNTEAFF